These 13 T cell receptor beta chains were all obtained from the same sample, sequenced in a study of blood T cell repertoires in COVID-19. Profiled with immunoSEQ multiplex PCR; TCRdb holds only in-frame clones, not every one. This table has over 120,000 clones, about 90% appearing once. Material: peripheral blood. These receptor sequences come from a man aged 45-65 years who had recovered from COVID-19.

This chain connects TRBV7-2 to TRBJ2-7; D ambiguous. Germline V gives CDR1 SGHTA, CDR2 FQGNSA. The CDR3 length is 14 residues. Between the trimmed V and J ends, which lost 1 base and 1 base, there was a span of 8 bases. Written as DNA, the CDR3 is TGTGCCAGCAGCTTAGAGTTCAGTTCCTACGAGCAGTACTTC. Amino acid sequence: CASSLEFSSYEQYF.

The J gene is TRBJ1-3, the V gene TRBV6-5; 8 bases match TRBD1. V was pared by 6 bases and J by 3 bases, with 7 bases of the junction left unmatched. The germline V gene encodes CDR1 MNHEY and CDR2 SVGAGI. The CDR3 runs 15 residues. As DNA, the CDR3 is TGTGCCAGCAGCCGAGCAGGGGGCGATGGAAACACCATATATTTT. Residues: CASSRAGGDGNTIYF.

This clone has only one observation. The J gene is TRBJ1-2, the V gene TRBV18, with 9 nucleotides matching TRBD1. CDR1 is KGHSH, CDR2 LQKENI, per germline. The J segment lost 2 bases and the V segment lost 0 bases, leaving 1 base of the junction unmatched. The CDR3 is 15 residues long. CDR3 sequence: CASSPPTGGNYGYTF. CDR3 nucleotide sequence: TGTGCCAGCTCACCACCGACAGGGGGAAACTATGGCTACACCTTC.

The CDR3 loop reads CASSLNRNYGYTF. The CDR3 DNA is TGTGCCAGCAGCTTAAATAGAAACTATGGCTACACCTTC. The chain recombines TRBV11-2 with TRBJ1-2; the D is unclear. Deletions cut 2 bases from V and 2 bases from J, with 6 bases between. Germline assignment: CDR1 SGHAT and CDR2 FQNNGV. The CDR3 has 13 amino acids.

This rearrangement joins TRBV6-6 to TRBJ1-2; TRBD1 might be the D (5 bases). The CDR3 covers 16 residues. The germline V gene encodes CDR1 MNHNY and CDR2 SVGAGI (reference sequence). The germline V and J ends were trimmed by 7 bases and 4 bases, with 22 bases remaining between them. The CDR3, as DNA: TGTGCCAGCACCTATGCTTCCCGACAGTTAACCTATGGCTACACCTTC. This encodes CASTYASRQLTYGYTF.

This clone came up once. The genes are TRBV7-9 and TRBJ1-2; D is ambiguous. CDR3 size: 11 residues. With 2 bases removed from V and 6 bases from J, the gap between germline ends came to 4 bases. Germline CDR1 reads SEHNR; CDR2 reads FQNEAQ (reference sequence). CDR3 bases: TGTGCCAGCAGCTTATTAGATGGCTACACCTTC. This sequence encodes CASSLLDGYTF.

As DNA, the CDR3 is TGCGCCAGCAGCTCTCGGGACAGCACTGAAAAACTGTTTTTT. This codes for CASSSRDSTEKLFF. V gene TRBV4-1 combines with J gene TRBJ1-4, with 7 bases matching TRBD1. CDR3 length equals 14 residues. With V trimmed by 5 bases and J by 7 bases, 7 bases remained unmatched. Germline CDR1 MGHRA, CDR2 YSYEKL.

The chain employs TRBV19 and TRBJ2-5; possible D gene TRBD2, 7 bases. V was cut by 0 bases and J by 7 bases, with 21 bases left in between. CDR3 size: 17 residues. CDR1 LNHDA and CDR2 SQIVND come from the germline V gene (reference sequence). Here the CDR3 reads CASSIDPRGGYVGTQYF. DNA for the CDR3: TGTGCCAGTAGTATAGACCCGAGGGGGGGATACGTCGGGACCCAGTACTTC. Complete variable domain (other parts from reference TRBV19 and TRBJ2-5): DGGITQSPKYLFRKEGQNVTLSCEQNLNHDAMYWYRQDPGQGLRLIYYSQIVNDFQKGDIAEGYSVSREKKESFPLTVTSAQKNPTAFYLCASSIDPRGGYVGTQYFGPGTRLLVL.

The chain combines TRBV10-3 with TRBJ1-1, with 10 bases identical to TRBD1. Germline trimming cut 10 bases from V and 2 bases from J; bases unmatched to any gene: 4. Germline assignment: CDR1 ENHRY and CDR2 SYGVKD. There are 13 residues in the CDR3. The CDR3 protein is CASTTGGNTEAFF. The CDR3 coding sequence is TGTGCCAGCACGACAGGGGGCAACACTGAAGCTTTCTTT.

As concerns this clone: This CDR3 is also generated by other DNA sequences in the sample. The chain couples TRBV6-5 to TRBJ1-1, with no clear D. Germline CDR1 MNHEY, CDR2 SVGAGI. With 0 bases removed from V and 5 bases from J, the gap between germline ends came to 7 bases. This CDR3 comprises 13 residues. Here the CDR3 DNA reads TGTGCCAGCAGTTACTCCGCAGATACTGAAGCTTTCTTT. This gives the protein CASSYSADTEAFF.

The V gene is TRBV7-3, the J gene TRBJ2-1, with 7 positions matching TRBD1. After removal of 2 bases from V and 3 bases from J, the junction contained 7 bases not matched to a gene. The germline gives CDR1 SGHTA, CDR2 FQGTGA. The CDR3 consists of 16 residues. CDR3 amino acids: CASSLSPGDSYNEQFF. CDR3 DNA sequence: TGTGCCAGCAGCTTATCCCCTGGGGACAGCTACAATGAGCAGTTCTTC.

This clone was counted ten times or more. In nucleotides, the CDR3 is TGTGCCAGCAGGACGGGGGGAGAGACTGGTGAAGCTTTCTTT. As protein: CASRTGGETGEAFF. The chain joins TRBV6-6 to TRBJ1-1; tentatively, D is TRBD1 (5 bases). Germline CDR1 MNHNY, CDR2 SVGAGI (reference sequence). The CDR3 has 14 amino acids. Trimming stripped 6 bases from V and 7 bases from J, with 18 bases between.

J is TRBJ2-1 and V is TRBV12-3 or TRBV12-4; 7 bases map to TRBD2. This CDR3 region has 13 residues. V was pared by 5 bases and J by 6 bases, with 4 bases of the junction left unmatched. The CDR3 region has the DNA TGTGCCAGCAGTACTGGGACTATCAATGAGCAGTTCTTC. It encodes CASSTGTINEQFF.